The sequence of this T cell receptor (beta chain) was determined in a study of blood T cell repertoires in COVID-19. The wider study: Sample material is recorded as cDNA or gDNA derived from T cells, B-cell-depleted T cells, or PBMCs.

Profiling relied on immunoSEQ multiplex PCR, and the TCRdb table lists in-frame clones only, not all of them. The sample holds a few hundred thousand clones, approximately 85% seen once. Germline loops: CDR1 MDHEN, CDR2 SYDVKM. Deletions cut 5 bases from V and 6 bases from J, with 19 bases between. The CDR3 has 16 residues. Symptom resolution, clearance, or two negative PCRs marked donors in Cohort 3 as recovered. The sequencing input was PBMCs or T cells enriched from blood (not recorded which). The rearrangement joins TRBV28 to TRBJ2-2; TRBD1 might be the D (6 bases). This TCR was recovered from a woman aged 45-59 years who had recovered from COVID-19. Written as DNA, the CDR3 is TGTGCCAGCAGTCCCCGGGGATCAGGGGTCCCCGGGGAGCTGTTTTTT. Residues: CASSPRGSGVPGELFF.